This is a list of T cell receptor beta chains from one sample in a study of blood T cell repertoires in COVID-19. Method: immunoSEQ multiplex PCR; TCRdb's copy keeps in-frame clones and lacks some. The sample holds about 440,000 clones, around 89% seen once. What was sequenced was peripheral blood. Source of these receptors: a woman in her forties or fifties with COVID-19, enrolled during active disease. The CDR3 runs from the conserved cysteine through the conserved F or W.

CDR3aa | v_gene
CAGGHGARDTDTQYF | TRBV5-4
CASSLAPGYSGNTIYF | TRBV5-6
CASRNSGGTPGNTIYF | TRBV19
CASSGPAVGETQYF | TRBV19
CASSRTGGAGTEAFF | TRBV5-8
CASSPLAGNEQFF | TRBV6-5
CASSSRQVEQYF | TRBV5-4
CASSAGGGRHWGQFF | TRBV9
CAWSPWRDSNQPQHF | TRBV30
CASSPRTDTQYF | TRBV27
CSVAEQPDQPQHF | TRBV29-1
CASSSRDSFNSPLHF | TRBV3-1/TRBV3-2
CASSQRTGELFF | TRBV3-1/TRBV3-2
CASSHYCGTGNTEAFF | TRBV23-1
CASSPDNPGYYEQYF | TRBV7-2
CATSDFAGGGTDTQYF | TRBV24-1
CASSTGTGSYEQYF | TRBV5-1
CASSLPDRGLPQHF | TRBV28
CASSPRLAGYEQFF | TRBV18
CASSLFGDYGYTF | TRBV27
CASIRRAAGAAYNEQFF | TRBV5-6
CASSSGINEKLFF | TRBV12-3/TRBV12-4
CASRPAGGHYNEQFF | TRBV6-2/TRBV6-3
CASSIKTFNYGYTF | TRBV19
CAISPNQGSNQPQHF | TRBV10-3
CASSESGQGARTGELFF | TRBV10-1
CSVHRGYNEQFF | TRBV29-1
CASSQGTATNEKLFF | TRBV3-1/TRBV3-2
CASSGRDRATEAFF | TRBV9
CATSRSFGTDTQYF | TRBV24-1
CASSDGLAGGHTGELFF | TRBV10-1
CASSHSGRAGPSGNTIYF | TRBV4-1
CASSLRQGAGDTQYF | TRBV7-9
CASSGDTGVPYGYTF | TRBV19
CASTVGSSPLHF | TRBV7-8
CASSLSGRGGHGELFF | TRBV27
CASSLPGTGGFGYTF | TRBV7-2
CASSFGGGTEAFF | TRBV11-3
CASSYLEGSNQPQHF | TRBV6-6
CASSPPGQGYNSPLHF | TRBV28
CASSPPRTANTEAFF | TRBV7-9
CASFDGGPYEQYF | TRBV28
CASSGFRDSMNTEAFF | TRBV9
CASRPQQGSYGYTF | TRBV5-1
CASSRDRDEKLFF | TRBV6-5
CASSSPGRTATRYGYTF | TRBV5-4
CASIPGQGQADEQFF | TRBV6-5
CASSRGAEEEQYF | TRBV4-1
CASGQYQPQHF | TRBV6-5